The TCR beta chain under discussion was sequenced for a study of T cells in Graves' hyperthyroidism and ophthalmopathy. Amplified TCR beta CDR3 regions came from RNA transcripts. HTBI primers were the set used in a first-round RT-PCR of the TCR CDR3. MiXCR was run by TCRdb on the multiplex PCR reads, yielding one entry per CDR3 protein. The table shows some 510,000 distinct CDR3 sequences, with just over 45% occurring only once. The CDR3 is 14 residues long. The V gene lost 6 bases and the J gene lost 6 bases, with 17 bases spanning the gap. The TCR originated in a woman aged 18-29 years with Graves' hyperthyroidism. The sample taken for sequencing was peripheral blood or thyroid tissue (not recorded which). The V and J genes are TRBV7-1 and TRBJ1-1; no firm D call. TRBV7-1 carries the ORF label, with uncertain function. Here the CDR3 DNA reads TGTGCCAGCAGGTCACCCCTGGGGTTCGCTGAAGCTTTCTTT. Translation gives CASRSPLGFAEAFF.